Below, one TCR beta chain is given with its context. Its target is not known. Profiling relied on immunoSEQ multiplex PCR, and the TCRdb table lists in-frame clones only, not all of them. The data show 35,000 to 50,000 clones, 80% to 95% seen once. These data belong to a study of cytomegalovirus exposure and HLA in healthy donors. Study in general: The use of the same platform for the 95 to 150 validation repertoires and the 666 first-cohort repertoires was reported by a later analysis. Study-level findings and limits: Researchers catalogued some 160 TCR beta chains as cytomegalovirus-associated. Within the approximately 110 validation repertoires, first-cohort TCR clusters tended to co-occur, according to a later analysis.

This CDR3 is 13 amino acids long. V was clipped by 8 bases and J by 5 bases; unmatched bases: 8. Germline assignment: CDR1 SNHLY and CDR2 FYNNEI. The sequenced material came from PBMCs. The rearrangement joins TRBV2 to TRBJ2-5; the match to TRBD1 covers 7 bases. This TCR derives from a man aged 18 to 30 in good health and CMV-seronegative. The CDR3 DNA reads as TGTGCCAGCTGGACAGGCTTTGGTGAGACCCAGTACTTC. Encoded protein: CASWTGFGETQYF.